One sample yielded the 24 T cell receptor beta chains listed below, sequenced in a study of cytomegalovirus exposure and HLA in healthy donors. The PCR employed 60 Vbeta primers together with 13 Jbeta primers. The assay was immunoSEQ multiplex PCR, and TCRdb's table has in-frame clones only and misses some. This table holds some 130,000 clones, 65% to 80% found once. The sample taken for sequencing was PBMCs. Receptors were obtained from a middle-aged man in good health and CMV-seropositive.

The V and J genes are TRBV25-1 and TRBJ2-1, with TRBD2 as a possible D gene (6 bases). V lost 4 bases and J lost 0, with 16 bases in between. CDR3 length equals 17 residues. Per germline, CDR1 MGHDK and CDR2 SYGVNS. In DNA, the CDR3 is TGTGCCAGCAGTGGCACGGGACTTATGAGCTCCTACAATGAGCAGTTCTTC. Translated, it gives CASSGTGLMSSYNEQFF.

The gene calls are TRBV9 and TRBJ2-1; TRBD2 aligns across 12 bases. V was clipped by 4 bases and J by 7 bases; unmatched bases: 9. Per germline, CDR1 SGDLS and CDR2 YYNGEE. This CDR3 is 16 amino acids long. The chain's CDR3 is CASSSRTSGTRNEQFF. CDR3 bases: TGTGCCAGCAGCTCCAGGACTAGCGGGACGCGGAATGAGCAGTTCTTC.

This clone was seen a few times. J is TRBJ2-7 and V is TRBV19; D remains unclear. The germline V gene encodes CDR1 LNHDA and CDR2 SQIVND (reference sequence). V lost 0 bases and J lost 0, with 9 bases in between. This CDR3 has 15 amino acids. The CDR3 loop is CASSIDSQSSYEQYF. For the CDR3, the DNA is TGTGCCAGTAGTATAGATTCACAAAGCTCCTACGAGCAGTACTTC.

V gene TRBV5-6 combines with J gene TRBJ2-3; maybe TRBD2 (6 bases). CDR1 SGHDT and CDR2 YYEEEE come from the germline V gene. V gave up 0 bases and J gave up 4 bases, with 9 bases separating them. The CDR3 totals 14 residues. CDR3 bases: TGTGCCAGCAGCTTGGGGCCGGGAGCAGATACGCAGTATTTT. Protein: CASSLGPGADTQYF.

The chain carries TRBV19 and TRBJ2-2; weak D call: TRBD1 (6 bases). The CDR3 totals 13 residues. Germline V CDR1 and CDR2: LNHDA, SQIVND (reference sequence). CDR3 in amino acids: CSYREPNTGELFF. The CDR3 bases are TGTTCCTACAGGGAGCCGAACACCGGGGAGCTGTTTTTT.

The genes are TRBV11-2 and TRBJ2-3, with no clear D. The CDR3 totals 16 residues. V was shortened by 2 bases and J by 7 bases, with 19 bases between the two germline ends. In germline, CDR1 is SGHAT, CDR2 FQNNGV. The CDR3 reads CASSLLFGPVTNTQYF. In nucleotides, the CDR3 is TGTGCCAGCAGCTTACTTTTTGGCCCCGTCACCAATACGCAGTATTTT.

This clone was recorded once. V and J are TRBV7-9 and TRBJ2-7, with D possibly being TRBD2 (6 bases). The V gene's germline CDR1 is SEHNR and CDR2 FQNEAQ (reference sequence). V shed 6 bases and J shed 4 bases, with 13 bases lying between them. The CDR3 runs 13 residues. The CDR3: CASSFGAGYEQYF. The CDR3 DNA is TGTGCCAGCAGTTTTGGGGCGGGGTACGAGCAGTACTTC.

The chain's CDR3 is CASMPKLAGLYNEQFF. The CDR3 DNA follows: TGTGCCAGTATGCCCAAGCTAGCGGGACTATACAATGAGCAGTTCTTC. The genes are TRBV19 and TRBJ2-1; TRBD2 matches at 9 bases. The germline CDR1 and CDR2 sequences are LNHDA and SQIVND (reference sequence). V lost 7 bases, J lost 4 bases, and 11 bases stayed unmatched. The CDR3 loop spans 16 amino acids.

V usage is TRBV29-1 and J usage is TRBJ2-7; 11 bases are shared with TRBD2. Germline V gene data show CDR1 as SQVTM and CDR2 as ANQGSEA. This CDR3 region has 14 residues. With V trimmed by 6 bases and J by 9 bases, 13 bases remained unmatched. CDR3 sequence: CSVGSGRARFAQYF. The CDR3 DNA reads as TGCAGCGTGGGTAGCGGGAGGGCCCGGTTTGCGCAGTACTTC.

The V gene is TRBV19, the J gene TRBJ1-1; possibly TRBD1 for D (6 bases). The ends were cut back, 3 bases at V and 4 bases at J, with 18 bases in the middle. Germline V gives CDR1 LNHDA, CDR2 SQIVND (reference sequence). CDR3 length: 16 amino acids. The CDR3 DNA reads TGTGCCAGTAGTATTCAGGCGGGGGCAAGGAGCACTGAAGCTTTCTTT. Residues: CASSIQAGARSTEAFF. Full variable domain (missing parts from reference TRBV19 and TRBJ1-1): DGGITQSPKYLFRKEGQNVTLSCEQNLNHDAMYWYRQDPGQGLRLIYYSQIVNDFQKGDIAEGYSVSREKKESFPLTVTSAQKNPTAFYLCASSIQAGARSTEAFFGQGTRLTVV.

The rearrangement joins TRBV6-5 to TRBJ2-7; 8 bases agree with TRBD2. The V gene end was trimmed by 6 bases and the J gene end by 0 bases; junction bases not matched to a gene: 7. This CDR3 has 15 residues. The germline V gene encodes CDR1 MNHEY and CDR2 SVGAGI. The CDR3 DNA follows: TGTGCCAGCAGCCGAAGCGGGGGTCGCTCCTACGAGCAGTACTTC. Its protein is CASSRSGGRSYEQYF.

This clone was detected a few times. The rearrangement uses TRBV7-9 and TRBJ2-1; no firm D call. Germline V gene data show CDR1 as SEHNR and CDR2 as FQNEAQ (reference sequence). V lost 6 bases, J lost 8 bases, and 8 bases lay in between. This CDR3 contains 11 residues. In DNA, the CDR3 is TGTGCCAGCAGGTTACTTCATGAGCAGTTCTTC. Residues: CASRLLHEQFF.

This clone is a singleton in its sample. CDR3 sequence reads: CATSGWVNTEAFF. CDR3 bases: TGTGCCACCTCCGGGTGGGTGAACACTGAAGCTTTCTTT. J is TRBJ1-1 and V is TRBV15; unclear D gene. This CDR3 has 13 residues. Germline CDR1 LNHNV, CDR2 YYDKDF (reference sequence). V was shortened by 8 bases and J by 0 bases, with 10 bases between the two germline ends.

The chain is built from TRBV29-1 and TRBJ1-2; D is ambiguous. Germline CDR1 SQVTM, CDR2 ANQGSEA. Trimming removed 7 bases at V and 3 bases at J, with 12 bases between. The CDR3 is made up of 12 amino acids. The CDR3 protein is CSAQQVDYGYTF. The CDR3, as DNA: TGCAGCGCTCAGCAGGTGGACTATGGCTACACCTTC.

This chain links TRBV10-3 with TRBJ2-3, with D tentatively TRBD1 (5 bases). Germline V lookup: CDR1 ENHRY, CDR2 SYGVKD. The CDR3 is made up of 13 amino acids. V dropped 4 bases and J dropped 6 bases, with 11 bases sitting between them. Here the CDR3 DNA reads TGTGCCATCAGTGCAGGACAACACGATACGCAGTATTTT. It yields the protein CAISAGQHDTQYF.

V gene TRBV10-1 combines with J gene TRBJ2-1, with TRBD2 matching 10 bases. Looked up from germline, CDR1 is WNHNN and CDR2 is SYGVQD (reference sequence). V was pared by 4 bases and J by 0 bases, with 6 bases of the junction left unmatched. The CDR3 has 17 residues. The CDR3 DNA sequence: TGCGCCAGCAGTGCCGGGACTAGCGAACTCTCCTACAATGAGCAGTTCTTC. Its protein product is CASSAGTSELSYNEQFF.

This CDR3 is CASSVLAEYNEQFF. The CDR3 region has the DNA TGTGCCAGCAGTGTCCTAGCGGAGTACAATGAGCAGTTCTTC. The chain couples TRBV6-1 to TRBJ2-1; 7 nucleotides line up with TRBD2. In germline, CDR1 is MNHNS, CDR2 SASEGT. CDR3 length: 14 residues. The V and J ends lost 4 bases and 4 bases, in that order; junction bases with no gene match: 4.

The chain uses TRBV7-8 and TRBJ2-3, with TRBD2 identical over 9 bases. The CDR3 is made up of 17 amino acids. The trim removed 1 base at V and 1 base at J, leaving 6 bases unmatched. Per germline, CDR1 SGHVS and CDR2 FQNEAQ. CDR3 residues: CASSLDLAGLRTDTQYF. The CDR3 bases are TGTGCCAGCAGCTTAGATCTAGCGGGGCTTCGCACAGATACGCAGTATTTT.

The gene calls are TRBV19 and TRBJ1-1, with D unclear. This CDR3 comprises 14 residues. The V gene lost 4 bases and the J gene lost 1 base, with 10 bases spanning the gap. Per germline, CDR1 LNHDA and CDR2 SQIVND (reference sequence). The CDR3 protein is CASSTDIPNTEAFF. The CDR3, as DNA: TGTGCCAGTAGTACCGACATTCCGAACACTGAAGCTTTCTTT.

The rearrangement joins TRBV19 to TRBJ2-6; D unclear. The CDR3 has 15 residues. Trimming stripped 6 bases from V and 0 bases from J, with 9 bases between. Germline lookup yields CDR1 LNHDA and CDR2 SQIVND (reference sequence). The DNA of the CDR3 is TGTGCCAGTAGCCTCTCCTTCTCTGGGGCCAACGTCCTGACTTTC. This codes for CASSLSFSGANVLTF.

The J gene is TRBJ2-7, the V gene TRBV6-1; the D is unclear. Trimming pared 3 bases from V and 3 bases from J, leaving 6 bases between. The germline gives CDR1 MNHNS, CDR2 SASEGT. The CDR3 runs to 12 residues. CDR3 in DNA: TGTGCCAGCAGTGAGAGTAGCTACGAGCAGTACTTC. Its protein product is CASSESSYEQYF.

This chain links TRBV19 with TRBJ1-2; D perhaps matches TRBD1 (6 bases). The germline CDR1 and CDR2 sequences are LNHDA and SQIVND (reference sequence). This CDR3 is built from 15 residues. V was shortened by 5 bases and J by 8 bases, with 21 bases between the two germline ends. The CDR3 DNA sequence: TGTGCCAGTAGTGCCCAAAAGACAGGCGGTTACGGCTACACCTTC. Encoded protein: CASSAQKTGGYGYTF.

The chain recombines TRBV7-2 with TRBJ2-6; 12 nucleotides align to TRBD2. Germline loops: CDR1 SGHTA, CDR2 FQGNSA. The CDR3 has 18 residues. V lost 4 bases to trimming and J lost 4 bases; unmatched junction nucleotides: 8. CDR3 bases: TGTGCCAGCAGCTCTCGACTAGCGGGAGCGAGAGGGGCCAACGTCCTGACTTTC. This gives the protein CASSSRLAGARGANVLTF.

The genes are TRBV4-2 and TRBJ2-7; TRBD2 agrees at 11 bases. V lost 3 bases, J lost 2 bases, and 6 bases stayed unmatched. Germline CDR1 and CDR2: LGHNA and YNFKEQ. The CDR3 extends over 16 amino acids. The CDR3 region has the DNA TGTGCCAGCAGCCAGGACCCGGGACTAGCGGCCTACGAGCAGTACTTC. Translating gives CASSQDPGLAAYEQYF.